This TCR beta chain emerged from a study of T cell responses to AZD1222 COVID-19 vaccine. Trimming took 2 bases from V and 3 from J; bases not matched to a gene: 9. CDR1 and CDR2 from the germline V gene are MNHNS and SASEGT. This CDR3 contains 16 residues. Libraries were prepared by immunoSEQ multiplex PCR; TCRdb keeps only in-frame clonotypes and omits some of them. The sample records more than 120,000 clones, 92% being singletons. The J gene is TRBJ2-5, the V gene TRBV6-1; 7 positions agree with TRBD2. The sequence was collected from an adult who received the AZD1222 COVID-19 vaccine. This specimen was peripheral blood, taken 28 days after the second AZD1222 dose. CDR3 sequence reads: CASSELIGLAEETQYF. CDR3 coding DNA: TGTGCCAGCAGTGAACTCATCGGGCTAGCGGAAGAGACCCAGTACTTC.